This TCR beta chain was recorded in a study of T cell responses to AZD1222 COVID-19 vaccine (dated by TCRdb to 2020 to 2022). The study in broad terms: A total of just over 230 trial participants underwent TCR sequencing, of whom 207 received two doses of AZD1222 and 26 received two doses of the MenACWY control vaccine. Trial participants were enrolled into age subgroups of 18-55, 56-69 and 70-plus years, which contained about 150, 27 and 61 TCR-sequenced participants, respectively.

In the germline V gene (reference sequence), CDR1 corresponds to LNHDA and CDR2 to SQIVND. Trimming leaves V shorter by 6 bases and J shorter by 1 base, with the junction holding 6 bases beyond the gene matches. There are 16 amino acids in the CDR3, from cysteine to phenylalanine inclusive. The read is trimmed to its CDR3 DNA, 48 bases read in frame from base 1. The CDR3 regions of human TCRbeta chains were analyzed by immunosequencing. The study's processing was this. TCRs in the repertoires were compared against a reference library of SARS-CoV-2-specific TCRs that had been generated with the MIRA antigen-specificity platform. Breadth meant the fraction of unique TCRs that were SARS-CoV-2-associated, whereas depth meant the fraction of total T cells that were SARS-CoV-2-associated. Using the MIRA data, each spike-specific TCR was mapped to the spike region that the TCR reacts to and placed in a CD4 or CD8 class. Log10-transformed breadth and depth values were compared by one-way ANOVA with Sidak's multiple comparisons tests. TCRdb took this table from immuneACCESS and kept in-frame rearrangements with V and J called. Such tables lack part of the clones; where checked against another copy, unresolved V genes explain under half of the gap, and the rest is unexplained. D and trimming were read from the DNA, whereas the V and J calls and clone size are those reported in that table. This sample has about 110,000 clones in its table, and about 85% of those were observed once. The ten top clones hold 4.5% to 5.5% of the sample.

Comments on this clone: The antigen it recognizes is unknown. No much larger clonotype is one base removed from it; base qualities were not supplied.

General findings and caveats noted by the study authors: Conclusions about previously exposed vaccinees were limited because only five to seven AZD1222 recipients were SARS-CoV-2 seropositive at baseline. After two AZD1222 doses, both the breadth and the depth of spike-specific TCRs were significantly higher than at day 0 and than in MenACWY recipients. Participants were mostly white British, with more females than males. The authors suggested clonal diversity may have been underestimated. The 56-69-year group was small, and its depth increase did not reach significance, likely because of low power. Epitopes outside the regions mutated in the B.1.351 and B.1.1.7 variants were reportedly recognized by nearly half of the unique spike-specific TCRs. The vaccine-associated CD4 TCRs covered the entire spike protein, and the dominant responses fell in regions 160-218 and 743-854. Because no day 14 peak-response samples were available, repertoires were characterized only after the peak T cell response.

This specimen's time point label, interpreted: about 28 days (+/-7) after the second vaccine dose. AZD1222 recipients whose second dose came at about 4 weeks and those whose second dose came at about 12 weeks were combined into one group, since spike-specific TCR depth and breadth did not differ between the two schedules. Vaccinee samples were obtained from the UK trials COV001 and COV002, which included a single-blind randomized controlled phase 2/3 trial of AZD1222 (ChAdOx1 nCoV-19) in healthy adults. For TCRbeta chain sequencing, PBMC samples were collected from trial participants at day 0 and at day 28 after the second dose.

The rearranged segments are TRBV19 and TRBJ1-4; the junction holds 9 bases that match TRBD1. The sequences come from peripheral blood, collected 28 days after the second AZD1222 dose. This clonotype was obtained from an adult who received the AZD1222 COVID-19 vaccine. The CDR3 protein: CASSPPTGGTNEKLFF. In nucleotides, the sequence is TGTGCCAGTAGCCCACCGACAGGGGGAACTAATGAAAAACTGTTTTTT.